This is a list of T cell receptor beta chains from one sample in a study of cytomegalovirus exposure and HLA in healthy donors. Sequencing was performed with immunoSEQ multiplex PCR; in TCRdb, only in-frame clones are kept and a portion is missing. The data contain 150,000 to 250,000 clones, about three quarters of them seen just once; the ten biggest clones take up 1% to 1.5%. Source material: PBMCs. These receptors all come from a woman in her twenties or thirties in good health and CMV-seronegative. CDR3s include the opening cysteine and the closing phenylalanine or tryptophan. D genes are given only for firm matches. Size tells how often a clone was seen (once, few, many) or the class of an expanded clone, and some rows leave it out.

TRBJ2-7	TRBV12-2	once	NA	TGTGCAAGTCGCTTAGTGAGACTAGCGGGAGGGCCTTCCTACGAGCAGTACTTC	CASRLVRLAGGPSYEQYF
TRBJ2-2	TRBV7-6	NA	NA	TGTGCCAGCAGCTTCCCCAAACGGGGAGAGAGCACCGGGGAGCTGTTTTTT	CASSFPKRGESTGELFF
TRBJ1-1	TRBV19	NA	NA	TGTGCCAGTAGTTCAGGGTTGAACACTGAAGCTTTCTTT	CASSSGLNTEAFF
TRBJ1-4	TRBV28	NA	NA	TGTGCCAGCCGAACGAGAGGTGAAAAACTGTTTTTT	CASRTRGEKLFF
TRBJ2-5	TRBV19	once	NA	TGTGCCAGTAGTATAACAGTGTACCAAGAGACCCAGTACTTC	CASSITVYQETQYF
TRBJ1-4	TRBV9	NA	TRBD1	TGTGCCAGCAGCGCGCTGATGACAGGGCAAAATGAAAAACTGTTTTTT	CASSALMTGQNEKLFF
TRBJ2-5	TRBV28	many	NA	TGTGCCAGCAGTTTGCAGGGGACCCAGTACTTC	CASSLQGTQYF
TRBJ1-1	TRBV5-6	NA	TRBD1	TGTGCCAGCAGCTTGGTGGCAGGGGGCACCGCGAACACTGAAGCTTTCTTT	CASSLVAGGTANTEAFF
TRBJ1-2	TRBV14	NA	TRBD1	TGTGCCAGCTCGCCCGTCGGGACAGGCGTTTTGTCCTACACCTTC	CASSPVGTGVLSYTF
TRBJ1-1	TRBV5-1	NA	NA	TGCGCCAGCAGCTTGGGTCAGGGCCGCATGAACACTGAAGCTTTCTTT	CASSLGQGRMNTEAFF
TRBJ2-2	TRBV30	NA	TRBD2	TGTGCCTGGAGCCCCGGGAGGGGCGGGGAGCTGTTTTTT	CAWSPGRGGELFF
TRBJ1-2	TRBV27	NA	TRBD1	TGTGCCAGCAGTTTAAGACAGGGCCATGGCTACACCTTC	CASSLRQGHGYTF
TRBJ2-5	TRBV9	NA	TRBD2	TGTGCCAGCAGCGAGGGGACTAGCGGGGTAGGGGAGACCCAGTACTTC	CASSEGTSGVGETQYF